The rows below give T cell receptor beta chains drawn from one sample of a study of T cell repertoires in cytomegalovirus infection. MiXCR was run by TCRdb on the reads, yielding one entry per CDR3 protein. The sample lists about 150,000 distinct CDR3 sequences; less than 25% were seen once. The sequenced sample was PBMCs. The receptors were sampled from a human donor in good health (CMV status not recorded). Some clones in this sample may be carry-over from other donors' samples. CDR3s include the opening cysteine and the closing phenylalanine or tryptophan. Only part of the rows carry a size: once, few, many, or a class if the clone is expanded.

abundance	v_gene	CDR3aa
.	TRBV29-1	CSVDSGVKETQYF
many	TRBV6-1	CASSEAGDGYNEQFF
few	TRBV7-8	CASRGEHEQYF
many	TRBV7-8	CASSSRTGGGTDTQYF
many	TRBV20-1	CSARETGAWTDTQYF
.	TRBV28	CASRTNAGNYGYTF
many	TRBV7-8	CASSLAFGNQPQHF
.	TRBV7-9	CASSATGLDEAFF
many	TRBV6-1	CASSEAGGQRTQYF
many	TRBV4-3	CASSPDPGDSQPQHF
.	TRBV4-1	CASSQGRGEDEQYF
many	TRBV7-2	CASSPGERENTIYF
.	TRBV20-1	CSARDLGDFSTDTQYF
many	TRBV7-2	CASSLNRRGLASGMGETQYF
.	TRBV6-1	CASSEGGYQETQYF
many	TRBV28	CASTGQNYGYTF
many	TRBV4-1	CASSQRAGSLMNTEAFF
few	TRBV6-6	CASRMAGRGSTDTQYF
.	TRBV6-5	CASSYGTSGDEQFF
.	TRBV4-3	CASSQDGGGPNTEAFF
few	TRBV27	CASSLVRTDYISYNEQFF
.	TRBV12-3/TRBV12-4	CASSWGGEQYF
few	TRBV6-6	CASSYSRRGGKSYEQYF
few	TRBV7-8	CASSFSQGYGYTF
few	TRBV7-9	CASSDSLYGYTF
few	TRBV28	CASRSSGATVTQYF
many	TRBV7-2	CASSLGGSGGNEQFF
few	TRBV28	CASVGTSGYNEQFF
.	TRBV6-1	CASRGGAANTEAFF
.	TRBV7-2	CASSLAPSQGLNTEAFF
.	TRBV6-5	CASSYEGAVNTEAFF
many	TRBV7-3	CASSLSAGGRTEAFF
few	TRBV2	CASSAGTGGFETQYF
.	TRBV28	CASSLGSGTGETEAFF
.	TRBV20-1	CSARAGQEGQYF
.	TRBV6-5	CASSYRTTGVSSYNEQFF
.	TRBV7-4	CASSSRGANYGYTF
.	TRBV28	CASSYGSRTGGNTIYF
.	TRBV12-3/TRBV12-4	CASSPGTGGEQYF
many	TRBV7-2	CASSSGGGAYNEQFF
.	TRBV7-9	CASSQFPSLTGAQETQYF
many	TRBV7-3	CASSLNPERIISNQPQHF
many	TRBV11-2	CASSSGLAGGVTDTQYF
many	TRBV7-2	CASSSLDGIPLQETQYF
many	TRBV7-9	CASSLGGGEVELFF
many	TRBV6-5	CASSYGVNRALSYEQYF
few	TRBV12-5	CASGLVGGGKGNEQFF
many	TRBV28	CASSLNLNEQYF
few	TRBV7-9	CASSPSGTPKNYGYTF
.	TRBV7-9	CASSNPEGVNTEAFF
.	TRBV24-1	CATSDSGTGGNIQYF
.	TRBV6-1	CASSALAFYEQYF
.	TRBV11-2	CASSYTSGSINEQYF
.	TRBV29-1	CSPVGGPYNEQFF
few	TRBV19	CASSTVNRDMGTEAFF
.	TRBV4-1	CASSQDPKGRSSGNTIYF
many	TRBV7-2	CASSLRSHQFF
many	TRBV5-6	CASSLLEGAHYEQYF
few	TRBV28	CASSLGGRHEKLFF
.	TRBV2	CASSDLVLIYGYTF